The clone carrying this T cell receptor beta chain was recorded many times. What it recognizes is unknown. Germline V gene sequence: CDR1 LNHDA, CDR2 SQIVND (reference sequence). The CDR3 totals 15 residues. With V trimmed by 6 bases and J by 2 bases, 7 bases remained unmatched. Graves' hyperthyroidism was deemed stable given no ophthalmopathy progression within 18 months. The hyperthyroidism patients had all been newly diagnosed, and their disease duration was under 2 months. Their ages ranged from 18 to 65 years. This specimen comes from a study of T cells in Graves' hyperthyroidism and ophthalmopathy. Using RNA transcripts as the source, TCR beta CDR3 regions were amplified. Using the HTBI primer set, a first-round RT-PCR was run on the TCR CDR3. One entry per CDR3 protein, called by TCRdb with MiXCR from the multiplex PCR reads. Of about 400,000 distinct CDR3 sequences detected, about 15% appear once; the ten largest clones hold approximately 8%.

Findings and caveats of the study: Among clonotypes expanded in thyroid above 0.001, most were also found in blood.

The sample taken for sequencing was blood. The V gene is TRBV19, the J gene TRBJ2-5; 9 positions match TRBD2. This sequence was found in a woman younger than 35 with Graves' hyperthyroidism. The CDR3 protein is CASRISGGSQETQYF. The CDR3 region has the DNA TGTGCCAGTAGGATTAGCGGGGGTTCTCAAGAGACCCAGTACTTC.